The 30 T cell receptor beta chains presented below share a single source sample, sequenced in a study of blood T cell repertoires in COVID-19. Generated by immunoSEQ multiplex PCR, the TCRdb table keeps only in-frame clones and is missing some. The table has roughly 160,000 clones, around 80% seen once. The sample taken for sequencing was PBMCs or T cells enriched from blood (not recorded which). These receptor sequences come from a man aged 50 to 59 who had recovered from COVID-19.

This clone came up once. The V call is TRBV6-6, the J call TRBJ2-7; 13 bases fit TRBD2. This CDR3 is 15 amino acids long. Germline V gives CDR1 MNHNY, CDR2 SVGAGI (reference sequence). V shed 6 bases and J 2 bases; nucleotides not matched to a gene: 4. The CDR3 loop is CASSQLAGGAYEQYF. Written as DNA, the CDR3 is TGTGCCAGCAGCCAACTAGCGGGGGGGGCCTACGAGCAGTACTTC.

CDR3: CATTGDRELWEQFF. As DNA, the CDR3 is TGTGCCACAACCGGGGACAGGGAATTGTGGGAGCAGTTCTTC. The rearrangement links TRBV10-3 to TRBJ2-1, with 9 bases identical to TRBD1. This CDR3 spans 14 amino acids. The V and J ends lost 10 bases and 10 bases, in that order; junction bases with no gene match: 14. Germline V gene data show CDR1 as ENHRY and CDR2 as SYGVKD.

The chain joins TRBV5-6 to TRBJ2-5, with 13 bases lining up with TRBD2. From germline, CDR1 is SGHDT and CDR2 YYEEEE. The CDR3 loop spans 17 amino acids. The V segment lost 0 bases and the J segment 0 bases; nucleotides outside the gene matches: 2. CDR3 amino acids: CASSLVLAGGYQETQYF. The CDR3 nucleotides are TGTGCCAGCAGCTTGGTACTAGCGGGGGGGTACCAAGAGACCCAGTACTTC.

This rearrangement joins TRBV3-1 (or the pseudogene TRBV3-2) to TRBJ2-7; D possibly corresponds to TRBD1 (5 bases). Trimming pared 0 bases from V and 3 bases from J, leaving 12 bases between. The V gene's germline CDR1 is LGHDT and CDR2 YNNKEL (reference sequence). This CDR3 contains 15 residues. The CDR3 spells CASSQESGMIYEQYF. The CDR3 bases are TGTGCCAGCAGCCAAGAATCAGGGATGATCTACGAGCAGTACTTC.

The chain recombines TRBV24-1 with TRBJ1-5; TRBD1 matches 8 bases. The CDR3 contains 15 residues. V lost 5 bases, J lost 3 bases, and 5 bases stayed unmatched. The germline V gene has CDR1 KGHDR and CDR2 SFDVKD. In DNA, the CDR3 is TGTGCCACCAGTGGTCAGGGGGCAAACAATCAGCCCCAGCATTTT. Amino acids: CATSGQGANNQPQHF.

This chain uses TRBV4-2 with TRBJ1-6; no firm D call. V lost 0 bases and J 7 bases, leaving 13 bases between the germline ends. CDR1 and CDR2 (germline): LGHNA, YNFKEQ. This CDR3 contains 16 residues. This chain's CDR3 is CASSQDHRGKNSPLHF. CDR3 bases: TGTGCCAGCAGCCAAGATCATCGGGGAAAGAATTCACCCCTCCACTTT.

The chain combines TRBV4-1 with TRBJ2-7, with D possibly being TRBD2 (6 bases). CDR3 length: 15 amino acids. The V and J ends lost 0 bases and 4 bases respectively, with 13 bases between them. The germline V gene has CDR1 MGHRA and CDR2 YSYEKL. The CDR3 DNA reads TGCGCCAGCAGCCAAGAGTTGAGGACTAATTACGAGCAGTACTTC. This sequence encodes CASSQELRTNYEQYF.

With respect to this clone: A clone one base away is much larger, so this may be a read error. The chain recombines TRBV14 with TRBJ1-2; TRBD1 agrees at 8 bases. Germline V CDR1 and CDR2: SGHDN, FVKESK. With V trimmed by 4 bases and J by 3 bases, 1 base remained unmatched. The CDR3 has 13 amino acids. CDR3 nucleotides: TGTGCCAGCAGCCCGACAGGGGACTATGGCTACACCTTC. This codes for CASSPTGDYGYTF.

This clone was recorded a few times. This chain uses TRBV10-3 with TRBJ2-2, with D perhaps TRBD1 (6 bases). This CDR3 has 14 residues. Germline V gives CDR1 ENHRY, CDR2 SYGVKD. V lost 6 bases and J lost 5, with 13 bases in between. CDR3 sequence reads: CAIRIAGQTGELFF. The CDR3 bases are TGTGCCATCAGAATTGCAGGACAGACCGGGGAGCTGTTTTTT.

As DNA, the CDR3 is TGTGCCAGCAGCCCATGGACTAGCGGGAGAGCAGATACGCAGTATTTT. This encodes CASSPWTSGRADTQYF. The V call is TRBV9, the J call TRBJ2-3, with TRBD2 matching 13 bases. The CDR3 contains 16 residues. With V trimmed by 4 bases and J by 4 bases, 6 bases remained unmatched. CDR1 and CDR2 from the germline V gene are SGDLS and YYNGEE. Using reference TRBV9 and TRBJ2-3 for the parts outside the CDR3, the full variable domain is DSGVTQTPKHLITATGQRVTLRCSPRSGDLSVYWYQQSLDQGLQFLIQYYNGEERAKGNILERFSAQQFPDLHSELNLSSLELGDSALYFCASSPWTSGRADTQYFGPGTRLTVL.

The genes are TRBV7-6 and TRBJ2-2; D may be TRBD1 (6 bases). Germline CDR1 SGHVS, CDR2 FNYEAQ. Trimming pared 1 base from V and 7 bases from J, leaving 10 bases between. CDR3 size: 14 residues. In DNA form, the CDR3 reads TGTGCCAGCAGCTTAGGTAGGGGGTTCGGGGAGCTGTTTTTT. Amino acid sequence: CASSLGRGFGELFF.

The chain uses TRBV25-1 and TRBJ1-1; 12 bases are shared with TRBD1. This CDR3 spans 16 amino acids. V lost 1 base to trimming and J lost 5 bases; unmatched junction nucleotides: 5. Germline V lookup: CDR1 MGHDK, CDR2 SYGVNS. For the CDR3, the DNA is TGTGCCAGCAGTGAATTGGGACAGGGGGCGCGGACTGAAGCTTTCTTT. This sequence encodes CASSELGQGARTEAFF.

The chain uses TRBV13 and TRBJ2-5; 7 nucleotides match TRBD2. Trimming cost V 6 bases and J 4 bases; bases outside gene matches: 14. CDR3 size: 16 residues. Germline CDR1 and CDR2: PRHDT and FYEKMQ (reference sequence). The CDR3: CASSARTPSGVETQYF. Written as DNA, the CDR3 is TGTGCCAGCAGTGCGAGAACCCCTAGCGGAGTAGAGACCCAGTACTTC.

This clone has just a few counts. The chain uses TRBV5-1 and TRBJ2-1, with 8 bases that match TRBD2. The CDR3 loop spans 17 amino acids. From germline, CDR1 is SGHRS and CDR2 YFSETQ. The ends lost 3 bases at V and 6 bases at J; junction bases unmatched: 14. CDR3 amino acids: CASSYQTRSGRGNEQFF. The CDR3 DNA sequence: TGCGCCAGCAGCTATCAAACAAGGAGCGGGAGAGGCAATGAGCAGTTCTTC.

V and J are TRBV3-1 (or the pseudogene TRBV3-2) and TRBJ2-7; 10 bases map to TRBD1. V was clipped by 4 bases and J by 7 bases; unmatched bases: 7. The CDR3 sequence is 14 residues long. Germline V gene sequence: CDR1 LGHDT, CDR2 YNNKEL (reference sequence). The CDR3 DNA follows: TGTGCCAGCAGCCCTGGGACAGGGGTAGCGGAGCAGTACTTC. Translating it yields CASSPGTGVAEQYF.

The chain couples TRBV28 to TRBJ2-1; D may be TRBD1 (7 bases). The V end was cut by 4 bases, the J end by 14 bases, with 21 bases between. Germline loops: CDR1 MDHEN, CDR2 SYDVKM. The CDR3 totals 14 residues. CDR3 loop: CASSSNTGVGGEFF. Here the CDR3 DNA reads TGTGCCAGCAGTTCTAATACAGGGGTTGGAGGGGAGTTCTTC.

The V and J genes are TRBV27 and TRBJ1-2; possibly TRBD1 for D (6 bases). Germline CDR1 MNHEY, CDR2 SMNVEV (reference sequence). CDR3 size: 14 residues. The ends were cut back, 4 bases at V and 5 bases at J, with 14 bases in the middle. CDR3 DNA: TGTGCCAGCAGTTCCAGGGGCCTGGGGTATGGCTACACCTTC. Translating it yields CASSSRGLGYGYTF.

Worth noting for this clone: At one of its ends the junction is not consistent with the germline gene, which may arise from a read error. The same CDR3 also results from other DNA sequences found in this sample. This rearrangement joins TRBV28 to TRBJ1-2; a weak D match, TRBD1 (5 bases). The CDR3 contains 12 residues. Germline V gene data show CDR1 as MDHEN and CDR2 as SYDVKM. The CDR3 DNA is TGTGCCAGTAGTTTAGCAGGGCCTGGCTACACCTTC. This codes for CASSLAGPGYTF.

Remarks on this clone: Other DNA sequences in this sample translate to the same CDR3. The chain has TRBV5-4 and TRBJ2-3; weak D call: TRBD1 (5 bases). Looked up from germline, CDR1 is SGHNT and CDR2 is YYREEE (reference sequence). This CDR3 is 13 amino acids long. V was pared by 0 bases and J by 6 bases, with 8 bases between. The CDR3 reads CASSLVGADTQYF. In nucleotides, the CDR3 is TGTGCCAGCAGCTTGGTAGGGGCCGATACGCAGTATTTT.

V is TRBV27 and J is TRBJ2-3; D gene ambiguous. Trimming removed 0 bases at V and 4 bases at J, with 8 bases between. Germline CDR1 reads MNHEY; CDR2 reads SMNVEV (reference sequence). The CDR3 extends over 14 amino acids. The CDR3 is CASSLSSGPDTQYF. The DNA of the CDR3 is TGTGCCAGCAGTTTATCTAGTGGGCCAGATACGCAGTATTTT.

CDR3 coding DNA: TGTGCCAGCAGCGCAAATACTAGGTCGGGTTTCCCCTACAATGAGCAGTTCTTC. Translated: CASSANTRSGFPYNEQFF. The genes are TRBV9 and TRBJ2-1; D is possibly TRBD2 (5 bases). The CDR3 is made up of 18 amino acids. Between the trimmed V and J ends, which lost 3 bases and 2 bases, there was a span of 21 bases. The germline CDR1 and CDR2 sequences are SGDLS and YYNGEE.

Worth noting for this clone: Other DNA sequences in the same sample also yield this CDR3. This chain joins TRBV6-5 and TRBJ2-7, with a possible D match to TRBD1 (6 bases). The CDR3 is 14 amino acids. CDR1 MNHEY and CDR2 SVGAGI come from the germline V gene. The V end lost 7 bases, the J end lost 0 bases, and 13 bases lay between the germline ends. The CDR3, as DNA: TGTGCCAGCACCCTCAGGGGAGACTCCTACGAGCAGTACTTC. Encoded protein: CASTLRGDSYEQYF.

This rearrangement joins TRBV7-8 to TRBJ1-6, with TRBD1 matching over 9 bases. This CDR3 contains 15 residues. Germline CDR1 and CDR2: SGHVS and FQNEAQ. V was clipped by 0 bases and J by 7 bases; unmatched bases: 1. CDR3 loop: CASSLAGTGNSPLHF. The DNA for the CDR3 is TGTGCCAGCAGCTTAGCCGGGACAGGGAATTCACCCCTCCACTTT.

The rearrangement links TRBV3-1 (or the pseudogene TRBV3-2) to TRBJ1-1; D ambiguous. This CDR3 contains 14 residues. V lost 1 base, J lost 0 bases, and 6 bases lay in between. The germline V gene has CDR1 LGHDT and CDR2 YNNKEL (reference sequence). Here the CDR3 reads CASSQGSLNTEAFF. CDR3 nucleotides: TGTGCCAGCAGCCAAGGTTCTCTGAACACTGAAGCTTTCTTT.

The chain combines TRBV2 with TRBJ2-2; TRBD1 aligns across 11 bases. V trimming: 6 bases; J trimming: 5 bases; junction bases outside the gene matches: 5. The germline V gene encodes CDR1 SNHLY and CDR2 FYNNEI. The CDR3 totals 15 residues. The CDR3 here is CASRKDRGQTGELFF. The CDR3 nucleotides read TGTGCCAGCAGGAAGGACAGGGGGCAAACCGGGGAGCTGTTTTTT.

This clone was counted between two and nine times. The chain employs TRBV3-1 (or the pseudogene TRBV3-2) and TRBJ2-1; tentative D call: TRBD1 (5 bases). V lost 3 bases and J lost 5, with 11 bases in between. Per germline, CDR1 LGHDT and CDR2 YNNKEL (reference sequence). The CDR3 covers 14 residues. DNA for the CDR3: TGTGCCAGCAGCCAGCAGGGCGGTCACAATGAGCAGTTCTTC. It encodes CASSQQGGHNEQFF.

V gene TRBV2 combines with J gene TRBJ2-5; no reliable D call. V was cut by 1 base and J by 0 bases, with 9 bases left in between. The germline CDR1 and CDR2 sequences are SNHLY and FYNNEI. This CDR3 region has 15 residues. The CDR3 DNA reads as TGTGCCAGCAGTGAAGTACTACTGTACCAAGAGACCCAGTACTTC. Protein: CASSEVLLYQETQYF.

This clone appeared a single time. J is TRBJ2-7 and V is TRBV28; D is perhaps TRBD1 (5 bases). Deletions cut 7 bases from V and 0 bases from J, with 22 bases between. The CDR3 is 17 amino acids. Germline V gene lookup returns CDR1 MDHEN and CDR2 SYDVKM. In DNA form, the CDR3 reads TGTGCCAGCATTCCCCTTCAGGTTGACAGCAGCTCCTACGAGCAGTACTTC. It yields the protein CASIPLQVDSSSYEQYF.

The rearrangement uses TRBV11-2 and TRBJ1-6; TRBD1 agrees at 7 bases. This CDR3 comprises 15 residues. Germline trimming cut 6 bases from V and 7 bases from J; bases unmatched to any gene: 9. Germline CDR1 SGHAT, CDR2 FQNNGV. The CDR3 reads CASRVPGTENSPLHF. For the CDR3, the DNA is TGTGCCAGCAGAGTCCCCGGGACAGAAAATTCACCCCTCCACTTT. Full variable domain (outside the CDR3, taken from reference TRBV11-2 and TRBJ1-6): EAGVAQSPRYKIIEKRQSVAFWCNPISGHATLYWYQQILGQGPKLLIQFQNNGVVDDSQLPKDRFSAERLKGVDSTLKIQPAKLEDSAVYLCASRVPGTENSPLHFGNGTRLTVT.

The J gene is TRBJ2-5, the V gene TRBV7-6; 7 bases line up with TRBD2. The V gene's germline CDR1 is SGHVS and CDR2 FNYEAQ. V lost 5 bases to trimming and J lost 1 base; unmatched junction nucleotides: 1. This CDR3 has 13 amino acids. The CDR3 is CASSRTSQETQYF. The CDR3 DNA reads TGTGCCAGCAGCCGGACTAGCCAAGAGACCCAGTACTTC.